This entry describes one T cell receptor beta chain. Its antigen is as yet unknown. In germline, CDR1 is SEHNR, CDR2 FQNEAQ (reference sequence). V was trimmed by 1 base and J by 3 bases, leaving 4 bases between them. The CDR3 is made up of 13 amino acids. The data derive from a study of PD-L1 blockade in urothelial cancer. Study details: Chemotherapy regimens numbering 0 to 3 had been given to patients. Researchers looked at the blood 3 weeks (second dose) and 6 weeks after treatment began. Blood samples had a median of about 140,000 T cells, 80,000 to 100,000 unique TCRs, and clonality 0.08 to 0.085. Findings and caveats of the study: Tumor-linked clones in blood grew more by 3 weeks in durable-benefit patients.

Time point defined: pretreatment peripheral blood. Clones were read by immunoSEQ multiplex PCR, and TCRdb kept only the in-frame ones, dropping some. The sample yields some 71,000 clones, around 88% seen once. V is TRBV7-9 and J is TRBJ2-1, with no clear D. The TCR comes from a man in his 60s with urothelial cancer. Here the sequenced sample was PBMCs, taken around atezolizumab (anti-PD-L1) treatment. The CDR3 here is CASSLDSYNEQFF. CDR3 nucleotides: TGTGCCAGCAGCTTAGACAGCTACAATGAGCAGTTCTTC.